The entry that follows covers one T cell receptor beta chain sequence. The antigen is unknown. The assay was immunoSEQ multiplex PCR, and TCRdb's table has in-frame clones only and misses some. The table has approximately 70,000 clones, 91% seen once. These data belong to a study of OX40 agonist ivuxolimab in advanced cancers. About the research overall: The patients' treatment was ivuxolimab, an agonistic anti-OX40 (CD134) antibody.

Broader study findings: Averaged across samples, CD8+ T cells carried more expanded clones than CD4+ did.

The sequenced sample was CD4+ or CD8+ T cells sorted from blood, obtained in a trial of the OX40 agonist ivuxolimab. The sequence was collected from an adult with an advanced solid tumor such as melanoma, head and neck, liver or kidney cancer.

CDR3 residues: CASSATSGGNQETQYF. Written as DNA, the CDR3 is TGTGCCAGCAGCGCAACTAGCGGGGGGAACCAAGAGACCCAGTACTTC. The rearrangement links TRBV9 to TRBJ2-5, with 12 positions matching TRBD2. Germline loops: CDR1 SGDLS, CDR2 YYNGEE. V lost 3 bases and J lost 0; bases outside the gene matches: 3. This CDR3 has 16 amino acids. The variable domain in full, with the rest retrieved from reference TRBV9 and TRBJ2-5, is DSGVTQTPKHLITATGQRVTLRCSPRSGDLSVYWYQQSLDQGLQFLIQYYNGEERAKGNILERFSAQQFPDLHSELNLSSLELGDSALYFCASSATSGGNQETQYFGPGTRLLVL.